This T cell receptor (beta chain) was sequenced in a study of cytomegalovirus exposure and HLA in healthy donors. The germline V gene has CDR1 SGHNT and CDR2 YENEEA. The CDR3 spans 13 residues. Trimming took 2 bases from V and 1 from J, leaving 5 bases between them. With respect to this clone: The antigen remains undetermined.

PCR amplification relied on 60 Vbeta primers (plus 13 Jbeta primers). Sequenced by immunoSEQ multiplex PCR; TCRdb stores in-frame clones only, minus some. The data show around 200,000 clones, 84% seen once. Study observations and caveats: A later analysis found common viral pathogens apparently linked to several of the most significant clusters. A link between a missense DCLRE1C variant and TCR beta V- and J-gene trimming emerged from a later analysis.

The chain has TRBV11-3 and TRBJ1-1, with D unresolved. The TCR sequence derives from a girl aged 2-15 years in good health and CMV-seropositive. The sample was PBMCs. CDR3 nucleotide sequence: TGTGCCAGCAGCTTACCAGGGAACACTGAAGCTTTCTTT. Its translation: CASSLPGNTEAFF.